This entry lists 14 T cell receptor beta chains sequenced from one sample in a study of CD8 T cells in Susac syndrome. When the RNA was reverse transcribed, random hexamers were used with an input of roughly 0.45 to 1 ug. TCRdb re-analysed the immunoSEQ multiplex PCR reads in MiXCR, keeping a single row per CDR3 protein. The top ten clones hold approximately 0.16% of a sample with around 200,000 distinct CDR3 sequences, roughly 94% of them seen once. The sequenced sample consisted of CD8+ T cells from PBMCs. These receptors originate from a human donor with Susac syndrome.

The chain couples TRBV18 to TRBJ1-5; D gene uncertain. V shed 2 bases and J shed 0 bases, with 11 bases lying between them. Germline lookup yields CDR1 KGHSH and CDR2 LQKENI. This CDR3 is built from 16 residues. For the CDR3, the DNA is TGTGCCAGCTCACCAGGCGGAACGTATAGCAATCAGCCCCAGCATTTT. This codes for CASSPGGTYSNQPQHF.

V is TRBV9 and J is TRBJ2-1; maybe TRBD2 (7 bases). CDR3 size: 16 residues. Germline V gene lookup returns CDR1 SGDLS and CDR2 YYNGEE. V shed 3 bases and J shed 5 bases, with 18 bases lying between them. CDR3: CASSDLSGGAHNEQFF. The CDR3 DNA is TGTGCCAGCAGCGATTTATCGGGGGGCGCTCACAATGAGCAGTTCTTC. Supplemented by reference TRBV9 and TRBJ2-1, the full variable domain reads DSGVTQTPKHLITATGQRVTLRCSPRSGDLSVYWYQQSLDQGLQFLIQYYNGEERAKGNILERFSAQQFPDLHSELNLSSLELGDSALYFCASSDLSGGAHNEQFFGPGTRLTVL.

This sequence joins TRBV18 and TRBJ1-2; 10 positions agree with TRBD1. J was trimmed by 3 bases and V by 5 bases; bases with no gene match: 6. The CDR3 has 15 residues. Germline loops: CDR1 KGHSH, CDR2 LQKENI. The CDR3 DNA is TGTGCCAGCTCAAAGGGGACAGGGGATGACTATGGCTACACCTTC. Protein product: CASSKGTGDDYGYTF.

This clonotype was seen once. The J gene is TRBJ1-1, the V gene TRBV28; D is unclear. The germline V gene encodes CDR1 MDHEN and CDR2 SYDVKM. This CDR3 region has 15 residues. V was cut by 1 base and J by 0 bases, with 9 bases left in between. DNA of the CDR3: TGTGCCAGCAGTTTATTCGGGGAGATGAACACTGAAGCTTTCTTT. It is translated as CASSLFGEMNTEAFF. Full variable domain (rest looked up from reference TRBV28 and TRBJ1-1): DVKVTQSSRYLVKRTGEKVFLECVQDMDHENMFWYRQDPGLGLRLIYFSYDVKMKEKGDIPEGYSVSREKKERFSLILESASTNQTSMYLCASSLFGEMNTEAFFGQGTRLTVV.

This clonotype was observed once. V is TRBV11-2 and J is TRBJ2-7; D may be TRBD1 (5 bases). Trimming removed 3 bases at V and 4 bases at J, with 13 bases between. Germline-derived CDR1 and CDR2 are SGHAT and FQNNGV. CDR3 size: 14 residues. The DNA of the CDR3 is TGTGCCAGCAGCTTTAGCAGGGCCAGGTACGAGCAGTACTTC. The encoded protein is CASSFSRARYEQYF.

This clonotype has only one observation. The rearrangement joins TRBV5-1 to TRBJ2-3; D perhaps matches TRBD2 (5 bases). The CDR3 is made up of 13 amino acids. V was cut by 0 bases and J by 7 bases, with 9 bases left in between. The germline V gene encodes CDR1 SGHRS and CDR2 YFSETQ. CDR3 coding DNA: TGCGCCAGCAGCTTGGCCGGGGAATATACGCAGTATTTT. The encoded protein is CASSLAGEYTQYF.

The genes are TRBV20-1 and TRBJ2-3, with TRBD2 identical over 8 bases. The germline CDR1 and CDR2 sequences are DFQATT and SNEGSKA (reference sequence). The J segment lost 1 base and the V segment lost 3 bases, leaving 6 bases of the junction unmatched. The CDR3 consists of 15 residues. CDR3 loop: CSASRGGGGTDTQYF. Here the CDR3 DNA reads TGCAGTGCTAGCCGGGGGGGTGGGGGCACAGATACGCAGTATTTT.

This clonotype was recorded once. J is TRBJ2-7 and V is TRBV7-9; TRBD2 matches at 9 bases. V lost 5 bases to trimming and J lost 1 base; unmatched junction nucleotides: 6. This CDR3 comprises 15 residues. In germline, CDR1 is SEHNR, CDR2 FQNEAQ (reference sequence). As DNA, the CDR3 is TGTGCCAGCAGCGCGGGGACTAGCAGATCCTACGAGCAGTACTTC. Encoded protein: CASSAGTSRSYEQYF.

The chain recombines TRBV11-2 with TRBJ1-1; 8 bases align to TRBD1. With V trimmed by 4 bases and J by 0 bases, 1 base remained unmatched. The CDR3 runs 14 residues. CDR1 and CDR2 (germline): SGHAT, FQNNGV. CDR3 sequence reads: CASSSDRVNTEAFF. The CDR3 nucleotides are TGTGCCAGCAGCTCGGACAGGGTGAACACTGAAGCTTTCTTT.

The chain has TRBV4-2 and TRBJ1-3; 8 bases line up with TRBD1. Germline lookup yields CDR1 LGHNA and CDR2 YNFKEQ. The J segment lost 2 bases and the V segment lost 3 bases, leaving 9 bases of the junction unmatched. The CDR3 totals 17 residues. The CDR3 sequence: CASSHAIQGVAGNTIYF. CDR3 nucleotide sequence: TGTGCCAGCAGCCATGCTATACAGGGGGTTGCTGGAAACACCATATATTTT.

The chain carries TRBV12-3 or TRBV12-4 and TRBJ1-2; D uncertain. Trimming left V 5 bases short and J 8 bases short, with 12 bases between. The length of the CDR3 is 12 residues. CDR3 sequence: CASSTGVFGYTF. In DNA form, the CDR3 reads TGTGCCAGCAGTACTGGGGTGTTCGGCTACACCTTC.

The rearrangement uses TRBV5-1 and TRBJ1-1; no clear D. Germline CDR1 SGHRS, CDR2 YFSETQ. V was pared by 0 bases and J by 5 bases, with 8 bases between. The CDR3 is 13 amino acids. The CDR3 loop reads CASSLGSGTEAFF. The CDR3 bases are TGCGCCAGCAGCTTGGGATCGGGGACTGAAGCTTTCTTT.

The V and J genes are TRBV11-2 and TRBJ2-7; D is perhaps TRBD1 (6 bases). V lost 1 base and J 3 bases, leaving 13 bases between the germline ends. The CDR3 has 15 residues. Looked up from germline, CDR1 is SGHAT and CDR2 is FQNNGV. CDR3 bases: TGTGCCAGCAGCTTAGGGGACACAGCTTACTACGAGCAGTACTTC. It is translated as CASSLGDTAYYEQYF.

V and J are TRBV3-1 and TRBJ1-2, with unresolved D. CDR3 size: 13 residues. Germline CDR1 reads LGHDT; CDR2 reads YNNKEL (reference sequence). Trimming pared 3 bases from V and 2 bases from J, leaving 7 bases between. The CDR3 nucleotides are TGTGCCAGCAGCCAGGGCAGGAACTATGGCTACACCTTC. It is translated as CASSQGRNYGYTF.